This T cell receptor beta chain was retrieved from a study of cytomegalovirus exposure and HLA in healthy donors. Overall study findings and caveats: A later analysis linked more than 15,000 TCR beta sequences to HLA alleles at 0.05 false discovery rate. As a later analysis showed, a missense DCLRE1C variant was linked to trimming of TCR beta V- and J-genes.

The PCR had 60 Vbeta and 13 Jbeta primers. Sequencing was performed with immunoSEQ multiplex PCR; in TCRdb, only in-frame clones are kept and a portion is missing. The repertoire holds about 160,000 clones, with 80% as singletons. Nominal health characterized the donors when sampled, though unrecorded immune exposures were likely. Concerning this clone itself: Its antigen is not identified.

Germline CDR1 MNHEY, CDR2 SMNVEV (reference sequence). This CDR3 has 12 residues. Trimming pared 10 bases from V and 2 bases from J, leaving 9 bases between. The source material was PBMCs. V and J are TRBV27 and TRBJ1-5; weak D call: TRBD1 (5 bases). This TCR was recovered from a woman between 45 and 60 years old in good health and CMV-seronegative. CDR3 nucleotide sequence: TGTGCCACGCGGGGGGGCAATCAGCCCCAGCATTTT. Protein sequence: CATRGGNQPQHF.